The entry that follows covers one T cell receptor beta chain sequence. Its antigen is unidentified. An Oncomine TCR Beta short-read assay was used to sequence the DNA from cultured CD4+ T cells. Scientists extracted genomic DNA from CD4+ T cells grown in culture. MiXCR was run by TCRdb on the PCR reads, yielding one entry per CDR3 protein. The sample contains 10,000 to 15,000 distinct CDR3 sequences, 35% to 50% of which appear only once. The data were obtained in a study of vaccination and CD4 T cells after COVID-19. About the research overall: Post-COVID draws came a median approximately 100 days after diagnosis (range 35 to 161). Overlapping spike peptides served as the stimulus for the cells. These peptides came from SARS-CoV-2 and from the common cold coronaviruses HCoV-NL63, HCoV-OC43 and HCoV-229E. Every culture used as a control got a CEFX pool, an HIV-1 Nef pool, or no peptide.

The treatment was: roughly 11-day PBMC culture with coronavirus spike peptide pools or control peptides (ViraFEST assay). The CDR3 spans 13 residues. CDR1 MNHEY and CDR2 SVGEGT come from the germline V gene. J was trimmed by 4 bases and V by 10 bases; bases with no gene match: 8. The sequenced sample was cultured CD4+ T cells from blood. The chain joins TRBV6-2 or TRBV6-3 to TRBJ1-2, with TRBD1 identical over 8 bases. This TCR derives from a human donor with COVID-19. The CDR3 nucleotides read TGTGCCACCGACAGGGGAGGATTCTATGGCTACACCTTC. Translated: CATDRGGFYGYTF.